A single sample gave rise to the 9 T cell receptor beta chains below, sequenced in a study of neurological immune-mediated disorders. Documented time point: longitudinal time-point 3. In TCRdb, the 5' RACE reads were re-called with MiXCR into one record per CDR3 protein. The profile shows about 45,000 distinct CDR3 sequences, approximately 12% of them singletons. The sequenced material came from PBMCs. The receptors were sampled from a young man in good health.

This clonotype has ten or more counts. This chain joins TRBV12-3 or TRBV12-4 and TRBJ2-1; no clear D. The CDR3 length is 16 residues. V lost 3 bases to trimming and J lost 8 bases, with 20 bases between them. The CDR3 sequence: CASSFGQWSPSDEQFF. CDR3 bases: TGTGCCAGCAGTTTCGGGCAGTGGTCTCCATCCGATGAGCAGTTCTTC.

In its sample, this clonotype was seen many times. The chain uses TRBV20-1 and TRBJ2-1; 7 bases fit TRBD2. The CDR3 loop spans 15 amino acids. The trim removed 4 bases at V and 8 bases at J, leaving 14 bases unmatched. Germline V lookup: CDR1 DFQATT, CDR2 SNEGSKA (reference sequence). The CDR3 coding sequence is TGCAGTGCTATACCGGGACTACACGTTGGCGATGAGCAGTTCTTC. The encoded protein is CSAIPGLHVGDEQFF.

This clonotype was seen ten or more times. This chain uses TRBV20-1 with TRBJ2-2; a weak D match, TRBD1 (6 bases). Trimming removed 2 bases from V and 2 bases from J, with 9 bases in between. CDR3 length: 14 residues. The V gene's germline CDR1 is DFQATT and CDR2 SNEGSKA (reference sequence). The CDR3 sequence: CSARRTENTGELFF. As DNA, the CDR3 is TGCAGTGCTAGACGGACAGAAAACACCGGGGAGCTGTTTTTT.

This clonotype appeared many times. This chain joins TRBV5-1 and TRBJ2-7; TRBD1 aligns across 8 bases. The CDR3 has 15 amino acids. The ends lost 4 bases at V and 2 bases at J; junction bases unmatched: 8. Looked up from germline, CDR1 is SGHRS and CDR2 is YFSETQ. As DNA, the CDR3 is TGCGCCAGCAGCCCATGGACAGGGACGCCCTACGAGCAGTACTTC. This codes for CASSPWTGTPYEQYF.

This clonotype was detected many times. The J gene is TRBJ1-1, the V gene TRBV6-1; 8 nucleotides align to TRBD1. Germline V CDR1 and CDR2: MNHNS, SASEGT. The junction had 5 bases not matched to a gene; V was cut back by 7 bases and J by 1 base. The CDR3 is 14 residues long. The CDR3 is CASTRDRRNTEAFF. The CDR3, as DNA: TGTGCCAGCACAAGGGACAGGAGGAACACTGAAGCTTTCTTT.

This clonotype was recorded at least ten times. V gene TRBV7-9 combines with J gene TRBJ2-2; D possibly corresponds to TRBD2 (6 bases). CDR1 SEHNR and CDR2 FQNEAQ come from the germline V gene (reference sequence). This CDR3 is 14 amino acids long. V was shortened by 5 bases and J by 3 bases, with 10 bases between the two germline ends. For the CDR3, the DNA is TGTGCCAGCAGCCGCGGGGCTGACACCGGGGAGCTGTTTTTT. It encodes CASSRGADTGELFF.

Turning to this clonotype: A much larger clonotype is one base distant, so this may be a read error. This chain joins TRBV20-1 and TRBJ2-7; D call uncertain. The length of the CDR3 is 11 residues. Deletions cut 1 base from V and 6 bases from J, with 7 bases between. The germline gives CDR1 DFQATT, CDR2 SNEGSKA (reference sequence). CDR3 bases: TGCAGTGCTAGAGGGCGGCTCGAGCAGTACTTC. Amino acid sequence: CSARGRLEQYF.

Ten or more counts support this clonotype. The chain couples TRBV24-1 to TRBJ2-5; TRBD2 matches at 11 bases. With 6 bases clipped from V and 4 bases from J, the junction kept 9 bases outside the gene matches. Germline CDR1 KGHDR, CDR2 SFDVKD. The CDR3 runs to 16 residues. CDR3 DNA: TGTGCCACCAGTAGAACTAGCGGGAGAAGCTTAGAGACCCAGTACTTC. The encoded protein is CATSRTSGRSLETQYF.

This clonotype was seen at least ten times. The genes are TRBV27 and TRBJ2-1; D call uncertain. Trimming took off 7 bases at V and 5 bases at J, with 12 bases between the two ends. The CDR3 length is 13 residues. CDR1 MNHEY and CDR2 SMNVEV come from the germline V gene (reference sequence). CDR3 sequence: CASKRRPHNEQFF. CDR3 nucleotides: TGTGCCAGCAAGAGGCGACCGCACAATGAGCAGTTCTTC.